The TCR beta chain described here comes from a study of blood T cell repertoires in COVID-19. V was clipped by 2 bases and J by 1 base, with 23 bases between them. CDR1 and CDR2 from the germline V gene are LNHDA and SQIVND (reference sequence). This CDR3 region has 19 residues. Clones were sequenced by immunoSEQ multiplex PCR, and TCRdb holds only the in-frame ones, with some missing. In the table there are roughly 200,000 clones, around 83% of which are singletons. This sequence originates from a woman aged 50 to 60 with COVID-19, enrolled during active disease. Sequencing was carried out using peripheral blood. The chain employs TRBV19 and TRBJ1-2; tentatively, D is TRBD1 (5 bases). The CDR3 spells CASSIRQTSDLRSNYGYTF. The CDR3 DNA reads TGTGCCAGTAGTATACGACAGACCTCAGATCTTCGGAGTAACTATGGCTACACCTTC.